A single sample is the source of the 17 T cell receptor beta chains below, sequenced in a study of T cells in Graves' hyperthyroidism and ophthalmopathy. TCR beta CDR3 sequences were amplified from RNA transcripts. The study used the HTBI primer set for a first-round RT-PCR of the TCR CDR3. TCRdb passed the multiplex PCR reads through MiXCR, listing each CDR3 protein once. The table records about 380,000 distinct CDR3 sequences, 13% of them present only once. Material for sequencing was blood. The source is a man aged 25 to 40 with Graves' hyperthyroidism that later progressed to Graves' ophthalmopathy.

This clonotype was observed a few times. One end of the junction is discordant with germline, which a read error may explain. The chain couples TRBV5-5 to TRBJ2-7; D is undetermined. In germline, CDR1 is SGHKS, CDR2 YYEKEE (reference sequence). CDR3 length: 14 amino acids. DNA of the CDR3: TGTGCCAGCAGCTTGGGCTCCGTCCCCTACGAGCAGTGCTTC. Translation gives CASSLGSVPYEQCF.

The V gene is TRBV5-1, the J gene TRBJ1-6; D unclear. Between the trimmed V and J ends, which lost 0 bases and 8 bases, there was a span of 12 bases. In germline, CDR1 is SGHRS, CDR2 YFSETQ. The CDR3 has 15 amino acids. The CDR3 reads CASSLAPTPDSPLHF. Written as DNA, the CDR3 is TGCGCCAGCAGCTTGGCCCCTACCCCTGATTCACCCCTCCACTTT.

This clonotype was counted ten times or more. This sequence joins TRBV5-1 and TRBJ1-2, with D perhaps TRBD1 (5 bases). In germline, CDR1 is SGHRS, CDR2 YFSETQ. This CDR3 has 15 amino acids. V was clipped by 7 bases and J by 0 bases, with 16 bases between them. CDR3 loop: CASADGGWANYGYTF. The CDR3 DNA sequence: TGCGCCAGCGCCGACGGGGGTTGGGCTAACTATGGCTACACCTTC. Based on the CDR3 plus reference TRBV5-1 and TRBJ1-2, the full variable domain is KAGVTQTPRYLIKTRGQQVTLSCSPISGHRSVSWYQQTPGQGLQFLFEYFSETQRNKGNFPGRFSGRQFSNSRSEMNVSTLELGDSALYLCASADGGWANYGYTFGSGTRLTVV.

This clonotype was seen ten or more times. The rearrangement joins TRBV27 to TRBJ2-7; the match to TRBD2 covers 15 bases. The CDR3 has 16 amino acids. Germline V lookup: CDR1 MNHEY, CDR2 SMNVEV (reference sequence). V dropped 5 bases and J dropped 7; count of bases not matched to a gene: 9. The CDR3 nucleotides read TGTGCCAGCAGTCCCTGGACTAGCGGGGGGGCAGAGGAGCAGTACTTC. Translated, it gives CASSPWTSGGAEEQYF.

This clonotype turned up a few times. The chain uses TRBV7-2 and TRBJ2-7; 10 positions match TRBD1. Germline values: CDR1 SGHTA, CDR2 FQGNSA. The ends lost 2 bases at V and 7 bases at J; junction bases unmatched: 5. CDR3 length equals 14 residues. This chain's CDR3 is CASSLMGQGREQYF. The CDR3 region has the DNA TGTGCCAGCAGCTTAATGGGACAGGGGCGGGAGCAGTACTTC.

This clonotype occurred many times. V and J are TRBV7-6 and TRBJ2-2, with a possible D match to TRBD2 (6 bases). Trimming took off 0 bases at V and 4 bases at J, with 12 bases between the two ends. Germline lookup yields CDR1 SGHVS and CDR2 FNYEAQ. The CDR3 length is 16 residues. The CDR3 reads CASSLAEGRRTGELFF. The CDR3 DNA reads TGTGCCAGCAGCTTAGCGGAGGGGAGACGCACCGGGGAGCTGTTTTTT.

This clonotype was counted at least ten times. V usage is TRBV18 and J usage is TRBJ1-2; TRBD1 matches at 7 bases. With 3 bases clipped from V and 8 bases from J, the junction kept 3 bases outside the gene matches. The CDR3 is made up of 12 amino acids. Germline CDR1 is KGHSH and CDR2 is LQKENI. The CDR3 DNA follows: TGTGCCAGCTCACCCGACAGGGAAGGCTACACCTTC. This encodes CASSPDREGYTF.

This clonotype was observed many times. The chain employs TRBV7-3 and TRBJ2-7; D possibly corresponds to TRBD2 (6 bases). V gave up 2 bases and J gave up 2 bases, with 16 bases separating them. Germline V gene data show CDR1 as SGHTA and CDR2 as FQGTGA. CDR3 length equals 16 residues. In DNA form, the CDR3 reads TGTGCCAGCAGCTTAGGGACGGGAGAGCCCCCCTACGAGCAGTACTTC. Its translation is CASSLGTGEPPYEQYF.

There are many counts of this clonotype. The J gene is TRBJ1-1, the V gene TRBV3-1; TRBD1 agrees at 10 bases. This CDR3 comprises 16 residues. CDR1 is LGHDT, CDR2 YNNKEL, per germline (reference sequence). Trimming cost V 4 bases and J 4 bases; bases outside gene matches: 9. Here the CDR3 reads CASSRTGGVFGTEAFF. The CDR3 DNA reads TGTGCCAGCAGCCGGACAGGGGGGGTTTTTGGCACTGAAGCTTTCTTT. Complete variable domain (other parts from reference TRBV3-1 and TRBJ1-1): DTAVSQTPKYLVTQMGNDKSIKCEQNLGHDTMYWYKQDSKKFLKIMFSYNNKELIINETVPNRFSPKSPDKAHLNLHINSLELGDSAVYFCASSRTGGVFGTEAFFGQGTRLTVV.

As DNA, the CDR3 is TGTGCCAGCTCAGACCAGAGCGGCTACACCTTC. Translated: CASSDQSGYTF. The gene calls are TRBV18 and TRBJ1-2; D is unresolved. Between the trimmed V and J ends, which lost 5 bases and 8 bases, there was a span of 9 bases. This CDR3 has 11 amino acids. Germline values: CDR1 KGHSH, CDR2 LQKENI. The full variable domain, with the rest looked up from reference TRBV18 and TRBJ1-2, is NAGVMQNPRHLVRRRGQEARLRCSPMKGHSHVYWYRQLPEEGLKFMVYLQKENIIDESGMPKERFSAEFPKEGPSILRIQQVVRGDSAAYFCASSDQSGYTFGSGTRLTVV.

The chain links TRBV4-1 to TRBJ1-3; D may be TRBD1 (6 bases). CDR3 length equals 15 residues. V lost 4 bases to trimming and J lost 0 bases, with 10 bases between them. Germline V CDR1 and CDR2: MGHRA, YSYEKL. The CDR3 here is CASSPGHSSGNTIYF. The CDR3 coding sequence is TGCGCCAGCAGCCCGGGACATAGCTCTGGAAACACCATATATTTT.

This clonotype has only a few counts. V and J are TRBV7-3 and TRBJ2-1, with D perhaps matching TRBD2 (7 bases). The CDR3 contains 15 residues. V lost 5 bases to trimming and J lost 10 bases, with 21 bases between them. Germline values: CDR1 SGHTA, CDR2 FQGTGA. CDR3 region: CASSALGGGLREQFF. The CDR3 DNA reads as TGTGCCAGCAGCGCCCTAGGGGGGGGCCTTCGGGAGCAGTTCTTC.

V usage is TRBV3-1 and J usage is TRBJ2-7, with D perhaps matching TRBD1 (6 bases). The length of the CDR3 is 16 residues. Germline V CDR1 and CDR2: LGHDT, YNNKEL (reference sequence). V shed 5 bases and J shed 9 bases, with 26 bases lying between them. The CDR3 here is CASSATRDSRGKGQYF. CDR3 bases: TGTGCCAGCAGCGCAACAAGGGATTCGAGGGGGAAGGGGCAGTACTTC.

V usage is TRBV29-1 and J usage is TRBJ2-7; D is unresolved. The germline V gene has CDR1 SQVTM and CDR2 ANQGSEA. The CDR3 spans 12 residues. The V and J ends lost 1 base and 2 bases respectively, with 6 bases between them. The CDR3 DNA follows: TGCAGCGTTGAAGGCGTAACCTACGAGCAGTACTTC. Its translation: CSVEGVTYEQYF.

The DNA of the CDR3 is TGTGCCAGCAGGGTTCCGGGGGGCACAGATACGCAGTATTTT. It translates to CASRVPGGTDTQYF. The V and J genes are TRBV6-1 and TRBJ2-3, with a possible D match to TRBD2 (6 bases). Looked up from germline, CDR1 is MNHNS and CDR2 is SASEGT. The V and J ends lost 6 bases and 1 base respectively, with 11 bases between them. This CDR3 is 14 amino acids long.

This clonotype was seen ten or more times. J is TRBJ1-2 and V is TRBV29-1; D gene uncertain. This CDR3 region has 11 residues. The V end lost 4 bases, the J end lost 8 bases, and 11 bases lay between the germline ends. Germline V lookup: CDR1 SQVTM, CDR2 ANQGSEA. CDR3 region: CSVATGGGYTF. DNA for the CDR3: TGCAGCGTTGCGACGGGCGGAGGCTACACCTTC.

This clonotype was detected many times. This chain connects TRBV2 to TRBJ2-3; 10 positions agree with TRBD2. Germline trimming cut 5 bases from V and 0 bases from J; bases unmatched to any gene: 2. The CDR3 runs to 15 residues. Germline V CDR1 and CDR2: SNHLY, FYNNEI. The CDR3 DNA follows: TGTGCCAGCAGTTTGACTAGCGGGAGCACAGATACGCAGTATTTT. This gives the protein CASSLTSGSTDTQYF. Drawing the rest from reference TRBV2 and TRBJ2-3, the complete variable domain is EPEVTQTPSHQVTQMGQEVILRCVPISNHLYFYWYRQILGQKVEFLVSFYNNEISEKSEIFDDQFSVERPDGSNFTLKIRSTKLEDSAMYFCASSLTSGSTDTQYFGPGTRLTVL.